A selection of T cell receptor beta chains follows, all from one sample in a study of cytomegalovirus exposure and HLA in healthy donors. The method was immunoSEQ multiplex PCR; TCRdb's version includes in-frame clones alone and lacks a portion of them. Its clone listing holds around 150,000 clones. Sequencing was performed on PBMCs. Receptors originate from a woman aged 55-75 years in good health and CMV-seronegative. Each CDR3 is given with its conserved first and last residue. D genes are given only for firm matches.

V gene: TRBV4-1; J gene: TRBJ2-7; D gene: TRBD2; CDR3 DNA: TGCGCCAGCAGCCCCTCCAGTCTAGCGGGAGTTATCGAGCAGTACTTC; CDR3 protein: CASSPSSLAGVIEQYF
V gene: TRBV4-1; J gene: TRBJ2-5; D gene: TRBD1; CDR3 DNA: TGCGCCAGCAGCCAAACGGGACAGGGTCTTCTTTGGGAGACCCAGTACTTC; CDR3 protein: CASSQTGQGLLWETQYF
V gene: TRBV4-1; J gene: TRBJ2-3; D gene: .; CDR3 DNA: TGCGCCAGCAGCCAAGATACTATGAACGCTGGCACAGATACGCAGTATTTT; CDR3 protein: CASSQDTMNAGTDTQYF
V gene: TRBV10-3; J gene: TRBJ2-5; D gene: .; CDR3 DNA: TGTGCCATCAGTGGCTGGACAGAAGAGACCCAGTACTTC; CDR3 protein: CAISGWTEETQYF
V gene: TRBV6-1; J gene: TRBJ1-1; D gene: .; CDR3 DNA: TGTGCCAGCAGAAGACAGGAGATGAACACTGAAGCTTTCTTT; CDR3 protein: CASRRQEMNTEAFF
V gene: TRBV2; J gene: TRBJ1-1; D gene: .; CDR3 DNA: TGTGCCAGCAGTAGACAGGAGATGAACACTGAAGCTTTCTTT; CDR3 protein: CASSRQEMNTEAFF
V gene: TRBV4-2; J gene: TRBJ2-3; D gene: .; CDR3 DNA: TGTGCCAGCAGCCAAGATCGGGGCGGGGGCACAGATACGCAGTATTTT; CDR3 protein: CASSQDRGGGTDTQYF
V gene: TRBV5-1; J gene: TRBJ2-7; D gene: TRBD2; CDR3 DNA: TGCGCCAGCAGCTGGGGACTAGCGGGTTACGAGCAGTACTTC; CDR3 protein: CASSWGLAGYEQYF
V gene: TRBV28; J gene: TRBJ2-7; D gene: TRBD1; CDR3 DNA: TGTGCCAGCAGACCGACAGGGGGCAGCGAGCAGTACTTC; CDR3 protein: CASRPTGGSEQYF
V gene: TRBV7-2; J gene: TRBJ2-7; D gene: TRBD1; CDR3 DNA: TGTGCCAGCAGCTCCCGGGACAGGGGGCTGTACGAGCAGTACTTC; CDR3 protein: CASSSRDRGLYEQYF
V gene: TRBV19; J gene: TRBJ1-6; D gene: TRBD1; CDR3 DNA: TGTGCCACGGGGACAGGGGGAAATTCACCCCTCCACTTT; CDR3 protein: CATGTGGNSPLHF
V gene: TRBV7-8; J gene: TRBJ2-2; D gene: TRBD2; CDR3 DNA: TGTGCCAGCAGCTTACTAGCGGGGGCGAACACCGGGGAGCTGTTTTTT; CDR3 protein: CASSLLAGANTGELFF
V gene: TRBV6-6; J gene: TRBJ1-2; D gene: .; CDR3 DNA: TGTGCCAGCAGCCCGAAGACCCCAGGGTACGGCTACACCTTC; CDR3 protein: CASSPKTPGYGYTF
V gene: TRBV7-9; J gene: TRBJ1-1; D gene: .; CDR3 DNA: TGTGCCAGCAGCCAATGGGCCTCCCGGGGGAACACTGAAGCTTTCTTT; CDR3 protein: CASSQWASRGNTEAFF
V gene: TRBV10-2; J gene: TRBJ2-1; D gene: .; CDR3 DNA: TGCGCCAGCCACGCCGGAGAGGCGGATGAGCAGTTCTTC; CDR3 protein: CASHAGEADEQFF
V gene: TRBV27; J gene: TRBJ2-7; D gene: .; CDR3 DNA: TGTGCCAGCAGTTCTACGATTTTAGCCTACGAGCAGTACTTC; CDR3 protein: CASSSTILAYEQYF
V gene: TRBV6-6; J gene: TRBJ1-5; D gene: .; CDR3 DNA: TGTGCCAGCAGCAATAGCAATCAGCCCCAGCATTTT; CDR3 protein: CASSNSNQPQHF
V gene: TRBV19; J gene: TRBJ1-1; D gene: TRBD1; CDR3 DNA: TGTGCCAGTAGTATTCGACAGGGGGCTCGCTACTTGGCTGAAGCTTTCTTT; CDR3 protein: CASSIRQGARYLAEAFF
V gene: TRBV5-1; J gene: TRBJ2-3; D gene: .; CDR3 DNA: TGCGCCAGCAGCCCACGAGCGGGCTCGTACACAGATACGCAGTATTTT; CDR3 protein: CASSPRAGSYTDTQYF
V gene: TRBV6-1; J gene: TRBJ1-2; D gene: .; CDR3 DNA: TGTGCCAGCAGTGAGGGCAGTGTTAACTATGGCTACACCTTC; CDR3 protein: CASSEGSVNYGYTF
V gene: TRBV29-1; J gene: TRBJ2-2; D gene: .; CDR3 DNA: TGCAGCGTTGAAGGGCAGGGGCGTGTCGCGAACACCGGGGAGCTGTTTTTT; CDR3 protein: CSVEGQGRVANTGELFF
V gene: TRBV11-2; J gene: TRBJ1-5; D gene: .; CDR3 DNA: TGTGCCAGCAGCCGGGGAGGTGCGGCTCAGCCCCAGCATTTT; CDR3 protein: CASSRGGAAQPQHF
V gene: TRBV5-6; J gene: TRBJ1-1; D gene: TRBD1; CDR3 DNA: TGTGCCAGCAGCTTCGCGACAGGGGGCCTGGTAGCTTTCTTT; CDR3 protein: CASSFATGGLVAFF
V gene: TRBV4-3; J gene: TRBJ1-6; D gene: TRBD1; CDR3 DNA: TGCGCCAGCAGCCAAGGGTCCCGGGACAGGAATAATTCACCCCTCCACTTT; CDR3 protein: CASSQGSRDRNNSPLHF
V gene: TRBV2; J gene: TRBJ1-1; D gene: .; CDR3 DNA: TGTGCCAGCTCTCAAGGGGTGAACACTGAAGCTTTCTTT; CDR3 protein: CASSQGVNTEAFF
V gene: TRBV6-1; J gene: TRBJ1-5; D gene: TRBD1; CDR3 DNA: TGTGCCAGCAGAGGGACAGGGAGCAATCAGCCCCAGCATTTT; CDR3 protein: CASRGTGSNQPQHF
V gene: TRBV14; J gene: TRBJ1-1; D gene: TRBD1; CDR3 DNA: TGTGCCAGCAGCCGACAGGGAACTGTGAACACTGAAGCTTTCTTT; CDR3 protein: CASSRQGTVNTEAFF
V gene: TRBV6-5; J gene: TRBJ1-1; D gene: TRBD1; CDR3 DNA: TGTGCCAGCAGTTGGAGAGGGGGCGGCACTGAAGCTTTCTTT; CDR3 protein: CASSWRGGGTEAFF
V gene: TRBV15; J gene: TRBJ2-4; D gene: .; CDR3 DNA: TGTGCCACCAGCCGAGGGGATGGAGCGGGAGCCAAAAACATTCAGTACTTC; CDR3 protein: CATSRGDGAGAKNIQYF
V gene: TRBV7-3; J gene: TRBJ2-1; D gene: .; CDR3 DNA: TGTGCCAGCAGCGAAAACAGGAACTCCTACAATGAGCAGTTCTTC; CDR3 protein: CASSENRNSYNEQFF
V gene: TRBV27; J gene: TRBJ2-1; D gene: TRBD1; CDR3 DNA: TGTGCCAGCAGTCTGACAGGGAACACCTACAATGAGCAGTTCTTC; CDR3 protein: CASSLTGNTYNEQFF
V gene: TRBV19; J gene: TRBJ1-2; D gene: .; CDR3 DNA: TGTGCCAGTAGGGAACTTGGGGGGAGAGATGGCTACACCTTC; CDR3 protein: CASRELGGRDGYTF
V gene: TRBV7-3; J gene: TRBJ2-7; D gene: TRBD1; CDR3 DNA: TGTGCCAGCAGCTTGGGACAGGGGACCTACGAGCAGTACTTC; CDR3 protein: CASSLGQGTYEQYF
V gene: TRBV5-1; J gene: TRBJ2-2; D gene: .; CDR3 DNA: TGCGCCAGCAGCTTATGGGGGGTTAACACCGGGGAGCTGTTTTTT; CDR3 protein: CASSLWGVNTGELFF
V gene: TRBV10-3; J gene: TRBJ2-7; D gene: .; CDR3 DNA: TGTGCCATCAGCCCCGGCGGCTACGAGCAGTACTTC; CDR3 protein: CAISPGGYEQYF
V gene: TRBV7-3; J gene: TRBJ2-7; D gene: TRBD1; CDR3 DNA: TGTGCCAGCAGCCCGCACGGACAGGGCGAAACCAAATCCTACGAGCAGTACTTC; CDR3 protein: CASSPHGQGETKSYEQYF
V gene: TRBV15; J gene: TRBJ2-5; D gene: .; CDR3 DNA: TGTGCCACCAGCAGAGTAAGGACAGAGCAAGAGACCCAGTACTTC; CDR3 protein: CATSRVRTEQETQYF
V gene: TRBV5-1; J gene: TRBJ1-4; D gene: TRBD1; CDR3 DNA: TGCGCCAGCAGCTTGGAGGGACAGTTTAATGAAAAACTGTTTTTT; CDR3 protein: CASSLEGQFNEKLFF
V gene: TRBV18; J gene: TRBJ2-3; D gene: TRBD1; CDR3 DNA: TGTGCCAGCTCACAAGCGGGGACAGGGAGAGATACGCAGTATTTT; CDR3 protein: CASSQAGTGRDTQYF
V gene: TRBV15; J gene: TRBJ2-7; D gene: TRBD2; CDR3 DNA: TGTGCCACCAGCAGAGATGGAGAAGCGGGGGATTACGAGCAGTACTTC; CDR3 protein: CATSRDGEAGDYEQYF
V gene: TRBV2; J gene: TRBJ1-5; D gene: .; CDR3 DNA: TGTGCCAGCAGAATCCAGGTTAGCAATCAGCCCCAGCATTTT; CDR3 protein: CASRIQVSNQPQHF
V gene: TRBV2; J gene: TRBJ2-1; D gene: TRBD2; CDR3 DNA: TGTGCCAGCAGAGATAGAGGCGGGAGACACAATGAGCAGTTCTTC; CDR3 protein: CASRDRGGRHNEQFF